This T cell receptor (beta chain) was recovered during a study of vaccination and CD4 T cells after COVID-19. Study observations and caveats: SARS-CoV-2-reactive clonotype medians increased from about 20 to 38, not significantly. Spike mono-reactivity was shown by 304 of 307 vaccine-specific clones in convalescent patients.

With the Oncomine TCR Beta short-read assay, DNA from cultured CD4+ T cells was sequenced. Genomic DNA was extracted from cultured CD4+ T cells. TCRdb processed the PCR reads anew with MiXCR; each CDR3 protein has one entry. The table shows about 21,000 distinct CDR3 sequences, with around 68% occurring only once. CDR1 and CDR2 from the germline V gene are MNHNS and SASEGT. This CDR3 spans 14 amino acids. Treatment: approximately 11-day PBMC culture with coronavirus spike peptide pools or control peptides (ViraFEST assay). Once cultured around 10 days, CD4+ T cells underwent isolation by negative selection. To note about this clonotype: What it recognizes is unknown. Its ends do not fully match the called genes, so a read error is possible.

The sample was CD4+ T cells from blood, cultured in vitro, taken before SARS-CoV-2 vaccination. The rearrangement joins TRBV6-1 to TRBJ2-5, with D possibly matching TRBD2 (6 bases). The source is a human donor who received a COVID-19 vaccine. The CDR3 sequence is CAISESRGEDTQYF. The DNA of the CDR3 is TGTGCCATCAGTGAGTCAAGAGGGGAGGACACCCAGTACTTC.